One sample yielded the 8 T cell receptor beta chains listed below, sequenced in a study of CD8 T cells in Susac syndrome. Roughly 0.45 to 1 ug RNA was reverse transcribed with random hexamers. TCRdb independently ran MiXCR on the immunoSEQ multiplex PCR reads; one entry per CDR3 protein. The sample lists about 180,000 distinct CDR3 sequences; approximately 94% were seen once. Sample: CD4+ T cells from PBMCs. All receptors come from a human donor with Susac syndrome.

This chain links TRBV10-3 with TRBJ2-7, with a tentative D call TRBD2 (6 bases). V shed 1 base and J shed 2 bases, with 12 bases lying between them. This CDR3 region has 15 residues. Germline V gene data show CDR1 as ENHRY and CDR2 as SYGVKD. CDR3 bases: TGTGCCATCAGTGAGTTGGAGCGGGTCGCCTACGAGCAGTACTTC. Translating gives CAISELERVAYEQYF.

The chain couples TRBV10-3 to TRBJ1-2; D unclear. Germline V gene lookup returns CDR1 ENHRY and CDR2 SYGVKD. The CDR3 spans 14 residues. The V end lost 4 bases, the J end lost 3 bases, and 12 bases lay between the germline ends. The DNA for the CDR3 is TGTGCCATCAGTGCAACAGACGTTGACTATGGCTACACCTTC. As protein: CAISATDVDYGYTF.

V is TRBV12-5 and J is TRBJ2-7; the D gene is possibly TRBD1 (6 bases). This CDR3 region has 14 residues. The V gene's germline CDR1 is LGHNT and CDR2 FRNRAP. Between the trimmed V and J ends, which lost 5 bases and 3 bases, there was a span of 14 bases. The CDR3 loop reads CASGPQAGDYEQYF. The CDR3 DNA reads as TGTGCTAGTGGTCCCCAGGCAGGGGACTACGAGCAGTACTTC.

The chain joins TRBV20-1 to TRBJ2-1, with 12 bases fitting TRBD2. The trim removed 6 bases at V and 7 bases at J, leaving 4 bases unmatched. The CDR3 has 13 residues. The germline CDR1 and CDR2 sequences are DFQATT and SNEGSKA (reference sequence). CDR3 sequence reads: CSAQGLAGNEQFF. The CDR3, as DNA: TGCAGTGCCCAAGGACTAGCGGGGAATGAGCAGTTCTTC.

The V and J genes are TRBV20-1 and TRBJ2-3, with D tentatively TRBD1 or TRBD2 (5 bases each). Deletions cut 2 bases from V and 1 base from J, with 13 bases between. The CDR3 contains 15 residues. Germline V lookup: CDR1 DFQATT, CDR2 SNEGSKA (reference sequence). Written as DNA, the CDR3 is TGCAGTGCTAGACCCGGGACCCAGGGCACAGATACGCAGTATTTT. This sequence encodes CSARPGTQGTDTQYF.

This rearrangement joins TRBV18 to TRBJ2-3; no firm D call. From germline, CDR1 is KGHSH and CDR2 LQKENI. The CDR3 is 13 residues long. Trimming removed 3 bases from V and 2 bases from J, with 6 bases in between. The DNA of the CDR3 is TGTGCCAGCTCACCGCAGTCCACAGATACGCAGTATTTT. Amino acids: CASSPQSTDTQYF. The full variable domain, with the rest looked up from reference TRBV18 and TRBJ2-3, is NAGVMQNPRHLVRRRGQEARLRCSPMKGHSHVYWYRQLPEEGLKFMVYLQKENIIDESGMPKERFSAEFPKEGPSILRIQQVVRGDSAAYFCASSPQSTDTQYFGPGTRLTVL.

This clonotype was recorded only once. The V and J genes are TRBV12-3 or TRBV12-4 and TRBJ2-4; D gene ambiguous. The CDR3 length is 15 residues. V was clipped by 6 bases and J by 3 bases, with 15 bases between them. The DNA of the CDR3 is TGTGCCAGCAGCACTCCGTTGGGGTTCAAAAACATTCAGTACTTC. Translating gives CASSTPLGFKNIQYF.

This chain links TRBV15 with TRBJ1-1; D gene ambiguous. Trimming stripped 0 bases from V and 1 base from J, with 3 bases between. Germline-derived CDR1 and CDR2 are LNHNV and YYDKDF (reference sequence). This CDR3 region has 13 residues. The CDR3 here is CATSRDGNTEAFF. The DNA of the CDR3 is TGTGCCACCAGCAGAGACGGGAACACTGAAGCTTTCTTT.